The clone carrying this TCR beta chain was picked up one time. This entry is derived from a study of shared T cell receptors in the human thymus. The V gene lost 4 bases and the J gene lost 0 bases, with 16 bases spanning the gap. The CDR3 spans 16 residues. The germline CDR1 and CDR2 sequences are MNHEY and SVGAGI. The repertoire was sequenced with immunoSEQ multiplex PCR; TCRdb's copy has only in-frame clones and lacks some. The sample lists about 660,000 clones; roughly 88% were seen once. These data were also filed under a second study, of human thymus T cells. That source reports: Corrective surgery for congenital heart defects was being performed on the healthy Finnish infants who were the donors. Resections from corrective heart surgery provided thymus tissue. Within thymic and blood repertoires, V and J gene usage appeared to be biased. Highly overlapping thymic repertoires among unrelated individuals were reported in related research.

The rearrangement links TRBV6-5 to TRBJ2-7, with D possibly matching TRBD1 (6 bases). This TCR derives from a boy under three years old with a congenital heart defect. Material for sequencing was thymocytes. The CDR3 nucleotides are TGTGCCAGCAGTTCTCCTAGGACAGCTAGCTCCTACGAGCAGTACTTC. Amino acid sequence: CASSSPRTASSYEQYF.